This record covers a single T cell receptor beta chain. Trimming removed 4 bases from V and 5 bases from J, with 14 bases in between. This CDR3 spans 14 amino acids. CDR1 and CDR2 from the germline V gene are WSHSY and SAAADI. The data were produced by immunoSEQ multiplex PCR, yet TCRdb's version contains in-frame clones alone and is incomplete. Found here are about 160,000 clones, more than 75% of them singletons; the top ten hold more than 6.5%. These data are taken from a study of blood T cell repertoires in COVID-19. Participant age was about 18 to 89 years, and participants resided in fewer than 30 US areas. Researchers sorted participants into cohorts using their self-reported clinical history. Two consecutive negative NP/OP PCR tests, clearance, or resolved symptoms defined Cohort 3 recovery.

This chain joins TRBV10-2 and TRBJ1-2; D is possibly TRBD1 (5 bases). The source material was PBMCs or T cells enriched from blood (not recorded which). The clonotype originates from a woman aged 50 to 60 who had recovered from COVID-19. The CDR3 DNA reads TGCGCCAGCAGTGCTGTCCTGTCAGGGTATGGCTACACCTTC. Encoded protein: CASSAVLSGYGYTF.